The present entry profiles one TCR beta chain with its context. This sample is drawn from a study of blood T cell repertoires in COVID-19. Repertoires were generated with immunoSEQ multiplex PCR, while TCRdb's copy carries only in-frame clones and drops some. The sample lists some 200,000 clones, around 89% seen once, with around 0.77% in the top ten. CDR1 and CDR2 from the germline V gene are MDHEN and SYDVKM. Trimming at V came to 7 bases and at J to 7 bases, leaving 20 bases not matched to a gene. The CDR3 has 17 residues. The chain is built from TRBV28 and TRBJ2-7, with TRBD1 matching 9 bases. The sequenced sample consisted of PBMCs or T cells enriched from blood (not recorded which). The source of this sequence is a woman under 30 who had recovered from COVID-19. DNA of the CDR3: TGTGCCAGCACCGTTTTGGGGGCGGGGACAGGGCTTCGTGAGCAGTACTTC. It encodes CASTVLGAGTGLREQYF.